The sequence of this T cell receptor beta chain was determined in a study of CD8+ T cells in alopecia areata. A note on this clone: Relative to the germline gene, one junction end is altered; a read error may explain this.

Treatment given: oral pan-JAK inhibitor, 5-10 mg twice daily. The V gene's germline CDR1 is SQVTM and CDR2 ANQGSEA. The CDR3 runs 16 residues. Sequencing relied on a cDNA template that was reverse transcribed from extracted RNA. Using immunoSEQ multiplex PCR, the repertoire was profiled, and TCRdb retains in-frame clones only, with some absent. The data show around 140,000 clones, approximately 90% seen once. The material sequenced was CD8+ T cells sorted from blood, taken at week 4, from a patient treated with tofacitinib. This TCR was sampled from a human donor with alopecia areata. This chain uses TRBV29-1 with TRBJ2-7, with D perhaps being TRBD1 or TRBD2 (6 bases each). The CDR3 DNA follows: TGCAGCATTGAACTCCGGGGGCAGGGAATAATCTACGAGCAGTACTTC. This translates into CSIELRGQGIIYEQYF.